This T cell receptor beta chain was identified during a study of T cells after yellow fever vaccination. Study results and limitations: After the booster, approximately 96% of CD4 and 88% of CD8 primary-response clones were re-detected.

One entry per CDR3 protein results from TCRdb running MiXCR on the 5' RACE reads. The sample lists some 670,000 distinct CDR3 sequences; around an eighth were seen once. Concerning this clonotype itself: Its target is not known.

The CDR3 spans 18 residues. Trimming cost V 3 bases and J 0 bases, with 15 bases left between them. This sequence was found in a man aged 30-40 years who received the YFV17D yellow fever vaccine. The chain carries TRBV12-3 or TRBV12-4 and TRBJ2-6; a possible D gene is TRBD1 (6 bases). The sequences come from PBMCs, collected on the day of the yellow fever booster vaccination. The CDR3 coding sequence is TGTGCCAGCAGTTTGAGGACAGCGTCGAACTCTGGGGCCAACGTCCTGACTTTC. Protein product: CASSLRTASNSGANVLTF.